Following are 17 T cell receptor beta chains from one sample sequenced in a study of cytomegalovirus exposure and HLA in healthy donors. A multiplex PCR was run with 60 Vbeta primers and 13 Jbeta primers. The data were produced by immunoSEQ multiplex PCR, yet TCRdb's version contains in-frame clones alone and is incomplete. The repertoire holds some 150,000 clones, around 87% seen once, with 5.2% in the top ten. Sequencing was performed on PBMCs. All receptors derive from a woman in her twenties or thirties in good health and CMV-seronegative.

The chain combines TRBV29-1 with TRBJ2-5; D might be TRBD1 (6 bases). This CDR3 is 13 amino acids long. Looked up from germline, CDR1 is SQVTM and CDR2 is ANQGSEA. V was trimmed by 3 bases and J by 6 bases, leaving 14 bases between them. CDR3 in amino acids: CSVERVQGQTQYF. The CDR3 nucleotides are TGCAGCGTTGAGCGGGTGCAGGGGCAGACCCAGTACTTC.

This clone was counted a single time. The rearrangement joins TRBV19 to TRBJ2-7; D unresolved. This CDR3 region has 14 residues. CDR1 is LNHDA, CDR2 SQIVND, per germline (reference sequence). V was clipped by 1 base and J by 7 bases, with 14 bases between them. In nucleotides, the CDR3 is TGTGCCAGTAGTATAGTTCACGGGTCTGGGGAGCAGTACTTC. Translated: CASSIVHGSGEQYF. Full variable domain (remainder filled in from reference TRBV19 and TRBJ2-7): DGGITQSPKYLFRKEGQNVTLSCEQNLNHDAMYWYRQDPGQGLRLIYYSQIVNDFQKGDIAEGYSVSREKKESFPLTVTSAQKNPTAFYLCASSIVHGSGEQYFGPGTRLTVT.

This clone was picked up a small number of times. This rearrangement joins TRBV7-9 to TRBJ1-1; no clear D. The length of the CDR3 is 12 residues. Germline lookup yields CDR1 SEHNR and CDR2 FQNEAQ (reference sequence). V lost 5 bases, J lost 2 bases, and 6 bases lay in between. The CDR3 DNA follows: TGTGCCAGCAGCCGGAGAAACACTGAAGCTTTCTTT. Amino acids: CASSRRNTEAFF.

This rearrangement joins TRBV29-1 to TRBJ1-2; 8 bases match TRBD1. Germline CDR1 and CDR2: SQVTM and ANQGSEA. V gave up 6 bases and J gave up 6 bases; unmatched junction bases: 9. CDR3 length: 13 amino acids. The CDR3 sequence: CSVAGGAGNGYTF. DNA for the CDR3: TGCAGCGTCGCAGGGGGCGCTGGGAATGGCTACACCTTC.

The rearrangement uses TRBV5-6 and TRBJ1-3; TRBD1 matches 9 bases. The germline gives CDR1 SGHDT, CDR2 YYEEEE. V was clipped by 4 bases and J by 6 bases; unmatched bases: 5. This CDR3 is 14 amino acids long. The CDR3 here is CASSLGTGTNTIYF. The CDR3 DNA reads TGTGCCAGCAGCCTAGGGACAGGGACAAACACCATATATTTT.

The chain couples TRBV13 to TRBJ1-2, with 7 bases aligning to TRBD1. Germline trimming cut 3 bases from V and 7 bases from J; bases unmatched to any gene: 14. Germline CDR1 is PRHDT and CDR2 is FYEKMQ (reference sequence). The length of the CDR3 is 16 residues. The DNA of the CDR3 is TGTGCCAGCAGCTTCGGTGGAGGGGGCCAGATCGGTGGCTACACCTTC. Its translation is CASSFGGGGQIGGYTF.

This chain connects TRBV15 to TRBJ1-3; a possible D gene is TRBD1 (6 bases). The CDR3 is 19 residues long. Trimming left V 0 bases short and J 4 bases short, with 22 bases between. Germline CDR1 is LNHNV and CDR2 is YYDKDF (reference sequence). CDR3 nucleotides: TGTGCCACCAGCAGAGATCGGTTTCGACAGGCTCGCTCCGGAAACACCATATATTTT. Translation: CATSRDRFRQARSGNTIYF.

V and J are TRBV4-1 and TRBJ2-1, with a tentative D call TRBD1 (6 bases). CDR3 length equals 13 residues. V was clipped by 0 bases and J by 11 bases, with 11 bases between them. Looked up from germline, CDR1 is MGHRA and CDR2 is YSYEKL. CDR3 residues: CASSQEDSKKQFF. The CDR3, as DNA: TGCGCCAGCAGCCAAGAGGACAGTAAGAAGCAGTTCTTC.

V and J are TRBV7-2 and TRBJ2-2; D is uncertain. Trimming took 3 bases from V and 1 from J, leaving 6 bases between them. The germline CDR1 and CDR2 sequences are SGHTA and FQGNSA. This CDR3 spans 14 amino acids. CDR3 DNA: TGTGCCAGCAGCTTTAACAGGAACACCGGGGAGCTGTTTTTT. Translation gives CASSFNRNTGELFF.

J is TRBJ1-1 and V is TRBV10-3; 10 bases map to TRBD1. V gave up 10 bases and J gave up 3 bases; unmatched junction bases: 8. Germline CDR1 ENHRY, CDR2 SYGVKD. CDR3 size: 14 residues. The CDR3: CATGQGGRDTEAFF. The CDR3 nucleotides read TGTGCCACCGGACAGGGGGGGCGGGACACTGAAGCTTTCTTT.

This clone was recorded a few times. V is TRBV11-2 and J is TRBJ1-2; 7 bases match TRBD1. The CDR3 loop spans 14 amino acids. V trimming: 3 bases; J trimming: 8 bases; junction bases outside the gene matches: 9. Germline V gene sequence: CDR1 SGHAT, CDR2 FQNNGV. The CDR3 sequence: CASSLEQGREGYTF. In DNA, the CDR3 is TGTGCCAGCAGCTTGGAACAGGGGCGGGAAGGCTACACCTTC.

This chain uses TRBV18 with TRBJ1-1; D gene ambiguous. V was trimmed by 6 bases and J by 0 bases, leaving 11 bases between them. The CDR3 is 14 residues long. CDR1 KGHSH and CDR2 LQKENI come from the germline V gene. As DNA, the CDR3 is TGTGCCAGCTCGGACGGACTGATGAACACTGAAGCTTTCTTT. Protein: CASSDGLMNTEAFF.

This sequence joins TRBV27 and TRBJ2-5; D perhaps matches TRBD2 (5 bases). Germline loops: CDR1 MNHEY, CDR2 SMNVEV (reference sequence). CDR3 length equals 14 residues. The V and J ends lost 3 bases and 3 bases respectively, with 11 bases between them. The CDR3 loop reads CASSLAGGKETQYF. The CDR3 nucleotides read TGTGCCAGCAGTTTGGCCGGAGGCAAAGAGACCCAGTACTTC.

The V and J genes are TRBV15 and TRBJ1-6; TRBD1 matches at 8 bases. Germline V lookup: CDR1 LNHNV, CDR2 YYDKDF (reference sequence). The CDR3 runs to 15 residues. The V segment lost 3 bases and the J segment 5 bases; nucleotides outside the gene matches: 3. CDR3 DNA sequence: TGTGCCACCAGCAGTCGGGACAGGAATAATTCACCCCTCCACTTT. Translation gives CATSSRDRNNSPLHF.

The J gene is TRBJ2-7, the V gene TRBV7-2; D possibly corresponds to TRBD1 (6 bases). V was pared by 2 bases and J by 1 base, with 12 bases between. The germline gives CDR1 SGHTA, CDR2 FQGNSA. The CDR3 has 15 amino acids. The CDR3 bases are TGTGCCAGCAGCTTACTTGTAGGACAGTCCTACGAGCAGTACTTC. Amino acid sequence: CASSLLVGQSYEQYF.

V is TRBV10-3 and J is TRBJ1-5; TRBD1 is a possible D gene (5 bases). Germline V gene lookup returns CDR1 ENHRY and CDR2 SYGVKD. The CDR3 is 14 residues long. Trimming took 4 bases from V and 5 from J, leaving 12 bases between them. The CDR3 spells CAISATWGDQPQHF. CDR3 DNA: TGTGCCATCAGTGCTACGTGGGGCGATCAGCCCCAGCATTTT.

The J gene is TRBJ2-2, the V gene TRBV6-1, with 9 bases lining up with TRBD2. The CDR3 sequence is 15 residues long. Unmatched junction bases numbered 6, after V lost 4 bases and J lost 6 bases. Germline CDR1 reads MNHNS; CDR2 reads SASEGT. CDR3 in DNA: TGTGCCAGCAGTGTGGGACTAGCTGGAGCCGGGGAGCTGTTTTTT. Protein product: CASSVGLAGAGELFF.